Below, one T cell receptor (beta chain) is given with its context. Selected positively for CCR7 and CD45RO-negative, naive CD8 cells excluded terminally differentiated effector memory CD45RA+ cells. Sequencing was performed with immunoSEQ multiplex PCR; in TCRdb, only in-frame clones are kept and a portion is missing. The sample yields 800,000 to 950,000 clones, approximately 96% seen once. There are 13 residues in the CDR3. Trimming removed 0 bases from V and 0 bases from J, with 3 bases in between. From germline, CDR1 is SGDLS and CDR2 YYNGEE. The source of the sample is a study of shared clonotypes between healthy human individuals.

The TCR comes from a man aged 30-40 years in good health. Sequencing input: naive CD8+ T cells sorted from blood. V is TRBV9 and J is TRBJ1-2; the D is unclear. This chain's CDR3 is CASSVESNYGYTF. DNA for the CDR3: TGTGCCAGCAGCGTAGAATCTAACTATGGCTACACCTTC.